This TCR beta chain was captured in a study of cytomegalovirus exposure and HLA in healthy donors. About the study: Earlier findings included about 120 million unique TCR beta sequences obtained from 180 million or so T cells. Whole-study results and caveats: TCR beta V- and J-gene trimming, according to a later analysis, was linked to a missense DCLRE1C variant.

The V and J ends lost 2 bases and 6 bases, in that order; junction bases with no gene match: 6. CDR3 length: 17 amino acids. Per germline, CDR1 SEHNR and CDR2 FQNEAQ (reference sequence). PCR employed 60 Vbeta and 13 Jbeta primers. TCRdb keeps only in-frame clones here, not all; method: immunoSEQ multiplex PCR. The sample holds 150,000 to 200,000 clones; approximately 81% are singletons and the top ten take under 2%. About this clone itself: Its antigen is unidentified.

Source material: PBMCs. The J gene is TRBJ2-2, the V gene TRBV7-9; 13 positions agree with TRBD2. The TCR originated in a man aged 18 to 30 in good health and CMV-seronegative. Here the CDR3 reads CASSLRGLAGAAGELFF. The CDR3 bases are TGTGCCAGCAGCTTACGCGGACTAGCGGGAGCGGCCGGGGAGCTGTTTTTT.